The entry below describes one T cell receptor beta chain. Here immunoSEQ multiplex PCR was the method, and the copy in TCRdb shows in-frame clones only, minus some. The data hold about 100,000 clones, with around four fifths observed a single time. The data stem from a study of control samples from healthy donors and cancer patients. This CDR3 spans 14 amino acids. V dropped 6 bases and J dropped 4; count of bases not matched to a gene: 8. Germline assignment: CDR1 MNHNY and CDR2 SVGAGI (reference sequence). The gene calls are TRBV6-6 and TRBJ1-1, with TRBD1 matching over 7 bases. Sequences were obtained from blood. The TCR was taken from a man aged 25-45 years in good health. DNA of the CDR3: TGTGCCAGCAGCTACGGGACAGATTCCACTGAAGCTTTCTTT. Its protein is CASSYGTDSTEAFF.